This entry lists 11 T cell receptor beta chains sequenced from one sample in a study of shared clonotypes between healthy human individuals. Profiled with immunoSEQ multiplex PCR; TCRdb holds only in-frame clones, not every one. The repertoire holds about 1,500,000 clones, roughly 97% seen once, with roughly 1.2% in the top ten. The sequenced sample was naive CD4+ T cells sorted from blood. The subset is: CD45RA+ positively selected. The receptor set was obtained from a man aged 30 to 45 in good health.

The V gene is TRBV20-1, the J gene TRBJ2-5; possible D gene TRBD2, 5 bases. Germline V gives CDR1 DFQATT, CDR2 SNEGSKA (reference sequence). The CDR3 runs to 11 residues. Trimming took 3 bases from V and 14 from J, leaving 16 bases between them. This CDR3 is CSARTSGSNYF. The DNA for the CDR3 is TGCAGTGCTAGGACCTCGGGATCTAACTACTTC.

The rearrangement joins TRBV5-1 to TRBJ1-1, with a possible D match to TRBD1 (5 bases). This CDR3 is built from 12 residues. Germline assignment: CDR1 SGHRS and CDR2 YFSETQ. V was cut by 1 base and J by 6 bases, with 7 bases left in between. The CDR3 sequence is CASSLRGAEAFF. The CDR3 DNA reads as TGCGCCAGCAGCTTGCGGGGGGCTGAAGCTTTCTTT.

The chain is built from TRBV7-2 and TRBJ2-2; D is possibly TRBD2 (6 bases). With 4 bases removed from V and 4 bases from J, the gap between germline ends came to 13 bases. The CDR3 loop spans 15 amino acids. CDR1 is SGHTA and CDR2 is FQGNSA in the germline V gene. CDR3 coding DNA: TGTGCCAGCAGCTCCTGGGGGGAGAGCACCGGGGAGCTGTTTTTT. As protein: CASSSWGESTGELFF. Drawing the rest from reference TRBV7-2 and TRBJ2-2, the complete variable domain is GAGVSQSPSNKVTEKGKDVELRCDPISGHTALYWYRQSLGQGLEFLIYFQGNSAPDKSGLPSDRFSAERTGGSVSTLTIQRTQQEDSAVYLCASSSWGESTGELFFGEGSRLTVL.

This chain joins TRBV2 and TRBJ2-1; TRBD2 agrees at 9 bases. CDR1 and CDR2 (germline): SNHLY, FYNNEI. V lost 5 bases, J lost 2 bases, and 4 bases stayed unmatched. CDR3 size: 15 residues. The CDR3 is CASSFSGRTYNEQFF. The CDR3 region has the DNA TGTGCCAGCAGTTTTAGCGGGAGAACCTACAATGAGCAGTTCTTC.

V usage is TRBV2 and J usage is TRBJ2-1; D may match TRBD1 or TRBD2 (5 bases each). CDR1 and CDR2 from the germline V gene are SNHLY and FYNNEI. This CDR3 is 14 amino acids long. With 6 bases removed from V and 10 bases from J, the gap between germline ends came to 19 bases. The CDR3 nucleotides are TGTGCCAGCAGAGACCAGGGACCCTCCGTGGAGCAGTTCTTC. Translation: CASRDQGPSVEQFF.

This chain connects TRBV5-1 to TRBJ2-1; tentative D call: TRBD1 (5 bases). From germline, CDR1 is SGHRS and CDR2 YFSETQ. CDR3 length equals 15 residues. Trimming removed 0 bases at V and 5 bases at J, with 12 bases between. This CDR3 reads CASSLEGVRDNEQFF. CDR3 bases: TGCGCCAGCAGCTTGGAAGGGGTTAGGGACAATGAGCAGTTCTTC.

The chain employs TRBV4-2 and TRBJ2-7; the D gene could be TRBD1 or TRBD2 (5 bases each). CDR1 LGHNA and CDR2 YNFKEQ come from the germline V gene. V was clipped by 4 bases and J by 5 bases, with 21 bases between them. The CDR3 covers 16 residues. CDR3 residues: CASSLEVRAGENEQYF. In nucleotides, the CDR3 is TGTGCCAGCAGCCTAGAGGTCAGGGCCGGGGAGAACGAGCAGTACTTC.

The chain recombines TRBV13 with TRBJ2-1, with D perhaps TRBD2 (6 bases). Per germline, CDR1 PRHDT and CDR2 FYEKMQ (reference sequence). Trimming removed 0 bases at V and 4 bases at J, with 16 bases between. The CDR3 totals 17 residues. Here the CDR3 DNA reads TGTGCCAGCAGCTTAGGTAGGCGGGATCGAAGGTACAATGAGCAGTTCTTC. Amino acid sequence: CASSLGRRDRRYNEQFF.

The chain has TRBV5-1 and TRBJ1-1, with D unclear. V lost 3 bases and J lost 1, with 13 bases in between. Germline V gives CDR1 SGHRS, CDR2 YFSETQ. This CDR3 spans 15 amino acids. The CDR3 DNA reads as TGCGCCAGCAGCTACGCACAGCGAGGGAACACTGAAGCTTTCTTT. This sequence encodes CASSYAQRGNTEAFF.

V usage is TRBV7-8 and J usage is TRBJ2-7; 10 bases fit TRBD1. Trimming removed 5 bases from V and 4 bases from J; junction bases left unmatched: 14. Germline V gene lookup returns CDR1 SGHVS and CDR2 FQNEAQ. This CDR3 comprises 17 residues. The CDR3 DNA is TGTGCCAGCAGCCTACTGGGGACAGGGGCTAAATCTTACGAGCAGTACTTC. This sequence encodes CASSLLGTGAKSYEQYF.

This clone is a singleton in its sample. The chain combines TRBV11-2 with TRBJ2-6; D call uncertain. The CDR3 sequence is 15 residues long. Trimming shortened V by 4 bases and J by 0 bases, and 7 bases separated the two germline ends. The germline V gene has CDR1 SGHAT and CDR2 FQNNGV. CDR3 nucleotide sequence: TGTGCCAGCAGCTCAACCCACTCTGGGGCCAACGTCCTGACTTTC. Translated, it gives CASSSTHSGANVLTF.